What follows is one TCR beta chain and its context. Its antigen is not known. The data derive from a study of cytomegalovirus exposure and HLA in healthy donors. Study findings and constraints: In a later analysis, at a false discovery rate of 0.05, 16,951 TCR beta sequences were associated with HLA alleles. Reports showed the classifier diagnosing cytomegalovirus status with high specificity and sensitivity. Earlier analysis yielded a pattern in which most TCR beta V segments were productive about 87% or about 30% of the time.

PCR was performed using 60 Vbeta and 13 Jbeta primers. Here immunoSEQ multiplex PCR was the method, and the copy in TCRdb shows in-frame clones only, minus some. The sample includes around 130,000 clones, about 62% seen only once; the top ten take roughly 8.6%. The CDR3 is made up of 16 amino acids. The V gene end was trimmed by 5 bases and the J gene end by 2 bases; junction bases not matched to a gene: 7. Per the germline V gene, CDR1 is MDHEN and CDR2 is SYDVKM. Nominal health characterized the donors when sampled, though unrecorded immune exposures were likely. This TCR derives from a woman aged 40 to 49 in good health and CMV-seropositive. The genes are TRBV28 and TRBJ2-1, with 9 bases lining up with TRBD2. The sequenced sample consisted of PBMCs. The CDR3 loop reads CASSLWAGGTYNEQFF. As DNA, the CDR3 is TGTGCCAGCAGTCTGTGGGCGGGAGGGACCTACAATGAGCAGTTCTTC.